This T cell receptor beta chain comes out of a study of cytomegalovirus exposure and HLA in healthy donors. Study in general: Around 89 million unique TCRs from HLA-typed donors made up an early data release.

Study results and caveats: Sequencing likely produced, as an artifact, a cluster of highly shared sequence variants. The authors listed 150 to 200 TCR beta chains as cytomegalovirus-associated.

CDR1 is SEHNR and CDR2 is FQNEAQ in the germline V gene (reference sequence). The length of the CDR3 is 16 residues. The study ran its PCR with 60 Vbeta and 13 Jbeta primers. Generated by immunoSEQ multiplex PCR, the TCRdb table keeps only in-frame clones and is missing some. This table has 100,000 to 150,000 clones, about 80% appearing once. A note on this clone: Antigen unknown. One junction end disagrees with the germline gene, perhaps due to a read error.

Sequencing was performed on PBMCs. The sequence was collected from a man aged 30 to 39 in good health and CMV-seropositive. J is TRBJ2-2 and V is TRBV7-9, with 13 positions matching TRBD2. CDR3 residues: CSSSSWTSGGPGELFF. In DNA form, the CDR3 reads TGTTCCAGCAGCTCTTGGACTAGCGGGGGCCCCGGGGAGCTGTTTTTT.